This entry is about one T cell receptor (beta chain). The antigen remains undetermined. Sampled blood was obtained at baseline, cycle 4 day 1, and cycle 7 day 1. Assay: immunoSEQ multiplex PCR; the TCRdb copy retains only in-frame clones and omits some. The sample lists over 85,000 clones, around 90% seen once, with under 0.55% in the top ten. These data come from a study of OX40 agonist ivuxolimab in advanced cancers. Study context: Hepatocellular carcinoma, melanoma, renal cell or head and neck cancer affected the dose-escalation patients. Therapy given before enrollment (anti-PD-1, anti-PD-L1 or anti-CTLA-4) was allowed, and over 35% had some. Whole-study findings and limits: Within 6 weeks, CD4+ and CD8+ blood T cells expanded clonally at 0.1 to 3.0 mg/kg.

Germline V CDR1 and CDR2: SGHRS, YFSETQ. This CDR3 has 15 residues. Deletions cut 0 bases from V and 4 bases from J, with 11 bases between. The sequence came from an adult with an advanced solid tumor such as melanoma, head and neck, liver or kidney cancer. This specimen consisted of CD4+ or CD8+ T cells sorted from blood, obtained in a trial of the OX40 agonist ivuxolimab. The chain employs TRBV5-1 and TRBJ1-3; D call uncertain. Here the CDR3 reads CASSLAGRSGNTIYF. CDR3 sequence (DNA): TGCGCCAGCAGCTTGGCAGGCAGGTCCGGAAACACCATATATTTT.